A single sample is the source of the 27 T cell receptor beta chains below, sequenced in a study of metastatic and nonmetastatic thyroid tumors. Each patient went into thyroid surgery without having received any treatment. Using MiXCR, TCRdb re-called clones from the PCR reads. The data show roughly 90,000 clones, with under 15% seen just once and just over 3.5% held by the top ten. What was sequenced was blood. The receptors originated from a female donor with papillary thyroid cancer or a benign thyroid nodule (not recorded which). Some clones in this sample may be carry-over from other donors' samples.

A remark on this clone: A much larger clone differs by one base, so this may be a read error. The rearrangement joins TRBV19 to TRBJ2-5; 7 bases are a match to TRBD2. CDR3 length: 16 amino acids. Germline V gene data show CDR1 as LNHDA and CDR2 as SQIVND (reference sequence). The CDR3, as DNA: TGTGACAGTACTAGAGGGCTAGCGGACCTCCAAGAGACCCAGTACTTC. It specifies CDSTRGLADLQETQYF.

This clone was picked up many times. V gene TRBV11-1 combines with J gene TRBJ2-7; the D is unclear. The V gene's germline CDR1 is SGHAT and CDR2 FQDESV (reference sequence). This CDR3 contains 16 residues. Between the trimmed V and J ends, which lost 4 bases and 0 bases, there was a span of 16 bases. The CDR3 spells CASSSLGAESSYEQYF. CDR3 bases: TGTGCCAGCAGCTCCCTCGGCGCGGAGAGCTCCTACGAGCAGTACTTC.

Ten or more counts support this clone. The chain has TRBV6-4 and TRBJ1-1, with D unresolved. V lost 3 bases and J 4 bases, leaving 9 bases between the germline ends. This CDR3 comprises 13 residues. CDR1 is MRHNA and CDR2 is SNTAGT in the germline V gene. CDR3 DNA sequence: TGTGCCAGCAGTGAATGGAGGTCCACTGAAGCTTTCTTT. This codes for CASSEWRSTEAFF.

The sample holds many counts of this clone. V gene TRBV7-8 combines with J gene TRBJ2-1; D tentatively reads TRBD1 or TRBD2 (5 bases each). The ends were cut back, 3 bases at V and 1 base at J, with 10 bases in the middle. The CDR3 totals 15 residues. CDR1 and CDR2 (germline): SGHVS, FQNEAQ. The CDR3 DNA reads TGTGCCAGCAGCTTGGGGGACGGGTCCTACAATGAGCAGTTCTTC. Its protein is CASSLGDGSYNEQFF.

Notes on this clone: This may come from a read error, since a much larger clone is one base off. Other DNA sequences in the sample encode the same CDR3. This chain connects TRBV15 to TRBJ1-5; D remains unclear. V shed 0 bases and J shed 7 bases, with 16 bases lying between them. The germline gives CDR1 LNHNV, CDR2 YYDKDF (reference sequence). The CDR3 consists of 16 residues. The CDR3 nucleotides are TGTGCCACCAGCAGAGATCACATGGCGTTGGGGCAGCCCCAGCATTTT. Amino acid sequence: CATSRDHMALGQPQHF.

This clone was recorded at least ten times. The chain is built from TRBV7-3 and TRBJ2-2; D may be TRBD2 (5 bases). The CDR3 totals 15 residues. V lost 1 base and J 7 bases, leaving 13 bases between the germline ends. CDR1 and CDR2 from the germline V gene are SGHTA and FQGTGA. The CDR3, as DNA: TGTGCCAGCAGCTTAAATGCGGGCCCCGGCGGGGAGCTGTTTTTT. It translates to CASSLNAGPGGELFF.

On this clone: A much larger clone differs from this one at a single base, so this may be a read error. Other nucleotide sequences in the sample specify the same CDR3. This chain links TRBV5-1 with TRBJ1-1; the match to TRBD1 covers 8 bases. Germline assignment: CDR1 SGHRS and CDR2 YFSETQ. The CDR3 is made up of 14 amino acids. CDR3 region: CASSRTGLNTEAFF. As DNA, the CDR3 is TGCGCCAGCAGTCGGACAGGGTTGAACACTGAAGCCTTCTTT. The full variable domain, in which reference TRBV5-1 and TRBJ1-1 provide the parts outside the CDR3, is KAGVTQTPRYLIKTRGQQVTLSCSPISGHRSVSWYQQTPGQGLQFLFEYFSETQRNKGNFPGRFSGRQFSNSRSEMNVSTLELGDSALYLCASSRTGLNTEAFFGQGTRLTVV.

This clone has at least ten counts. The CDR3 loop is CRCRVTSYEQYF. As DNA, the CDR3 is TGTCGGTGCCGGGTCACTTCCTACGAGCAGTACTTC. The V and J genes are TRBV6-8 and TRBJ2-7; D not resolved. The CDR3 sequence is 12 residues long. Germline CDR1 is MNHGY and CDR2 is SAAAGT.

With regard to this clone: This may be a read error: a much more frequent sequence differs by one nucleotide. V and J are TRBV20-1 and TRBJ2-3, with D maybe TRBD1 (6 bases). The germline V gene encodes CDR1 DFQATT and CDR2 SNEGSKA (reference sequence). The CDR3 has 15 amino acids. CDR3 in DNA: TGCAGTGCCAGAGACAGGCATTCTAGAACAGATACGCAGTATTTT. It is translated as CSARDRHSRTDTQYF.

In this sample, this clone turned up many times. The chain couples TRBV6-1 to TRBJ2-3; D perhaps matches TRBD1 (5 bases). The CDR3 loop spans 18 amino acids. The V end was cut by 2 bases, the J end by 0 bases, with 18 bases between. Germline V CDR1 and CDR2: MNHNS, SASEGT. The CDR3 region has the DNA TGTGCCAGCAGTGAAAATGCCCCACAGGCCCCTAGCACAGATACGCAGTATTTT. It yields the protein CASSENAPQAPSTDTQYF.

As concerns this clone: In the same sample, other DNA sequences code for this CDR3. The genes are TRBV20-1 and TRBJ2-3; D remains unclear. Trimming removed 3 bases at V and 0 bases at J, with 13 bases between. CDR1 and CDR2 (germline): DFQATT, SNEGSKA (reference sequence). CDR3 length: 15 amino acids. Written as DNA, the CDR3 is TGCAGTGCTAGTTTCGGCGGTAGAAGCACAGATACGCAGTATTTT. As protein: CSASFGGRSTDTQYF.

A note on this clone: This may be a read error: a much more frequent sequence differs by one nucleotide. J is TRBJ1-1 and V is TRBV18; D is possibly TRBD1 (5 bases). Germline V gives CDR1 KGHSH, CDR2 LQKENI. V was trimmed by 5 bases and J by 0 bases, leaving 19 bases between them. This CDR3 contains 17 residues. The CDR3 DNA sequence: TGTGCCAGCTCATCCCGTCGGGACCGGGCCATGAACACTGAAGCTTTCTTT. It codes for CASSSRRDRAMNTEAFF. Complete variable domain (other parts from reference TRBV18 and TRBJ1-1): NAGVMQNPRHLVRRRGQEARLRCSPMKGHSHVYWYRQLPEEGLKFMVYLQKENIIDESGMPKERFSAEFPKEGPSILRIQQVVRGDSAAYFCASSSRRDRAMNTEAFFGQGTRLTVV.

This clone was seen a handful of times. A much larger clone sits a single nucleotide away, making a read error possible. CDR3 bases: TGCAGCGGGCTTGTACAGTATGGCTACACCTTC. This codes for CSGLVQYGYTF. The chain employs TRBV29-1 and TRBJ1-2; D is unresolved. With 7 bases removed from V and 5 bases from J, the gap between germline ends came to 11 bases. CDR3 size: 11 residues. CDR1 SQVTM and CDR2 ANQGSEA come from the germline V gene.

This clone was observed at least ten times. V and J are TRBV5-1 and TRBJ2-6, with D possibly being TRBD2 (5 bases). CDR3 length equals 15 residues. Germline-derived CDR1 and CDR2 are SGHRS and YFSETQ. Trimming left V 1 base short and J 1 base short, with 6 bases between. In DNA, the CDR3 is TGCGCCAGCAGCTTGTCGGGGTCTGGGGCCAACGTCCTGACTTTC. Translated: CASSLSGSGANVLTF.

This clone was detected ten times or more. This CDR3 reads CASTSRGGPGANVLTF. The CDR3 DNA reads as TGTGCCAGCACCTCGAGGGGGGGGCCTGGGGCCAACGTCCTGACTTTC. The chain uses TRBV11-1 and TRBJ2-6; D may be TRBD2 (7 bases). V lost 7 bases and J lost 2, with 15 bases in between. Germline-derived CDR1 and CDR2 are SGHAT and FQDESV (reference sequence). This CDR3 comprises 16 residues.

This clone was found many times. The chain has TRBV5-6 and TRBJ1-1; D is ambiguous. This CDR3 has 14 residues. Trimming took 4 bases from V and 1 from J, leaving 11 bases between them. Germline-derived CDR1 and CDR2 are SGHDT and YYEEEE. CDR3 nucleotide sequence: TGTGCCAGCAGCGCTATAGGACGGAACACTGAAGCTTTCTTT. Protein: CASSAIGRNTEAFF.

The rearrangement uses TRBV5-3 and TRBJ1-5; D gene unclear. TRBV5-3 is labeled an ORF, and its function is uncertain. The CDR3 totals 14 residues. V was pared by 8 bases and J by 0 bases, with 12 bases between. The CDR3 region has the DNA TGTGCCAGTAGTTTAGGCTATAGCAATCAGCCCCAGCATTTT. It encodes CASSLGYSNQPQHF.

About this clone itself: A much more abundant neighbour one base away suggests this may be a read error. The V and J genes are TRBV24-1 and TRBJ2-1, with 9 bases aligning to TRBD2. J lost 9 bases, V lost 5 bases, and 13 bases had no gene match. Germline V gene sequence: CDR1 KGHDR, CDR2 SFDVKD. The CDR3 runs to 16 residues. The CDR3 protein is CATSGRRTSVAFEQFF. CDR3 DNA: TGTGCCACCAGTGGCCGCAGGACTAGCGTGGCATTTGAGCAGTTCTTC.

This clone was found a few times. At one boundary the junction diverges from the germline segment, which might be a read error. V and J are TRBV6-1 and TRBJ2-3, with 9 bases fitting TRBD2. Germline V gene data show CDR1 as MNHNS and CDR2 as SASEGT. This CDR3 comprises 14 residues. For the CDR3, the DNA is TGTCCCAGCAGCGGTAGCGGGGGCACAGATACTCAGTATTTT. Translating gives CPSSGSGGTDTQYF.

This clone came up once. Possible read error: a much larger clone is one base away. The chain is built from TRBV5-4 and TRBJ1-2; D gene unclear. CDR1 SGHNT and CDR2 YYREEE come from the germline V gene (reference sequence). Trimming pared 0 bases from V and 13 bases from J, leaving 19 bases between. The CDR3 contains 14 residues. Here the CDR3 DNA reads TGTGCCAGCAGCTTGGCCTTTGGGGAATGGCGTAGCACCTTC. Its protein is CASSLAFGEWRSTF.

With respect to this clone: One junction end does not reproduce the germline sequence, and a read error may be involved. The chain links TRBV3-1 to TRBJ2-3; the match to TRBD2 covers 8 bases. The CDR3 is made up of 16 amino acids. CDR1 LGHDT and CDR2 YNNKEL come from the germline V gene (reference sequence). CDR3 protein: CASSQDRSGTYRYAVF. DNA of the CDR3: TGTGCCAGCAGCCAAGATCGTAGCGGGACATACAGATACGCAGTATTT.

This clone has a handful of counts. Compared with germline, one end of the junction differs, possibly owing to a read error. The chain combines TRBV28 with TRBJ1-5; weak D call: TRBD1 (6 bases). The CDR3 contains 16 residues. Germline CDR1 MDHEN, CDR2 SYDVKM. CDR3: CASSPRQGSGNQSQHF. The CDR3 DNA follows: TGTGCCAGCAGTCCCCGGCAGGGGTCGGGGAATCAGTCCCAGCATTTT.

At least ten counts were recorded for this clone. V is TRBV20-1 and J is TRBJ1-3; possibly TRBD1 for D (5 bases). The CDR3 contains 13 residues. CDR1 is DFQATT and CDR2 is SNEGSKA in the germline V gene (reference sequence). Trimming left V 5 bases short and J 3 bases short, with 11 bases between. The CDR3, as DNA: TGCAGTGCTGGGACCGGTGATGGAAACACCATATATTTT. It translates to CSAGTGDGNTIYF.

This clone occurred many times. It is likely a read error, because the conserved phenylalanine at the end of the CDR3 is missing. The rearrangement joins TRBV7-7 to TRBJ2-5; 10 bases agree with TRBD2. This CDR3 spans 14 amino acids. Germline V gene lookup returns CDR1 SSHAT and CDR2 FNYEAQ (reference sequence). CDR3 sequence: CASSSDSGGETQYL. In DNA, the CDR3 is TGTGCTAGCAGCTCCGATAGCGGGGGGGAGACCCAGTACCTC.

In its sample, this clone was seen a few times. One junction end disagrees with the germline gene, perhaps due to a read error. V is TRBV6-2 or TRBV6-3 and J is TRBJ2-7; tentatively, D is TRBD2 (7 bases). The CDR3 has 15 amino acids. In germline, CDR1 is MNHEY, CDR2 SVGEGT. For the CDR3, the DNA is TGTGCCAGCATTTACCGGGGGGCATCCTCCTACGAGCAGTACTTC. Its translation: CASIYRGASSYEQYF.

This clone was observed at least ten times. The chain joins TRBV5-8 to TRBJ2-3; no firm D call. Looked up from germline, CDR1 is SGHTS and CDR2 is YDEGEE. CDR3 length: 14 residues. Trimming took 0 bases from V and 6 from J, leaving 11 bases between them. In DNA, the CDR3 is TGTGCCAGCAGCTTGGCCGATTGGTCGGATACGCAGTATTTT. Residues: CASSLADWSDTQYF.

CDR3 bases: TGTGCCAGCAGCTTAGACGGGTGGAAAAATTCACCCCTCCACTTT. It is translated as CASSLDGWKNSPLHF. This chain links TRBV11-2 with TRBJ1-6; no definite D call. The CDR3 consists of 15 residues. The germline gives CDR1 SGHAT, CDR2 FQNNGV. V was clipped by 0 bases and J by 7 bases, with 10 bases between them.